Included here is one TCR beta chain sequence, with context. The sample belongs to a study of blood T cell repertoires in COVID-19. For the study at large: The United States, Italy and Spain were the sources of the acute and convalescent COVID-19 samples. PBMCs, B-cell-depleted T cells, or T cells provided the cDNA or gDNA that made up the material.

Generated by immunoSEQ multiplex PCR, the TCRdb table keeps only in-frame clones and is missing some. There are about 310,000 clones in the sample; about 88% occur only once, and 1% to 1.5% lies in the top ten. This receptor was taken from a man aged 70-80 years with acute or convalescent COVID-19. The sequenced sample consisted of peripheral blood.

CDR3 bases: TGTGCCACCAGCAGAGGGGGGGAACAGAATCAGCCCCAGCATTTT. Its translation: CATSRGGEQNQPQHF. This chain joins TRBV15 and TRBJ1-5; D is possibly TRBD1 (5 bases). The CDR3 totals 15 residues. V was shortened by 1 base and J by 4 bases, with 11 bases between the two germline ends. Per germline, CDR1 LNHNV and CDR2 YYDKDF (reference sequence). Combining the CDR3 with reference TRBV15 and TRBJ1-5 gives the whole variable domain DAMVIQNPRYQVTQFGKPVTLSCSQTLNHNVMYWYQQKSSQAPKLLFHYYDKDFNNEADTPDNFQSRRPNTSFCFLDIRSPGLGDTAMYLCATSRGGEQNQPQHFGDGTRLSIL.